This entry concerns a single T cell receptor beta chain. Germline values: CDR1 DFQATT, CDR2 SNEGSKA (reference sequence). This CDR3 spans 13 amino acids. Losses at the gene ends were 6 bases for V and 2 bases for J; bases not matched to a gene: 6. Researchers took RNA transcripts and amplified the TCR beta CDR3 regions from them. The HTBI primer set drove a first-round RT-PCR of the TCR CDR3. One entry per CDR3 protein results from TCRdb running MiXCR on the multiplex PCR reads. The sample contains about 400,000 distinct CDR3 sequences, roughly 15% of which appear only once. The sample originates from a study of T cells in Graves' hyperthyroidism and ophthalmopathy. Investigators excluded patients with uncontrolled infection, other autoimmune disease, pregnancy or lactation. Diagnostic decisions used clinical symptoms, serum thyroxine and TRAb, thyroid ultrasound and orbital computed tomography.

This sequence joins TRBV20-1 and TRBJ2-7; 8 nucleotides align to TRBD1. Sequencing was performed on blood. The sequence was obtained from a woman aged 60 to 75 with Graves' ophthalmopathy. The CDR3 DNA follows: TGCAGTGCAAAGGGACAGGACCCCTACGAGCAGTACTTC. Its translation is CSAKGQDPYEQYF.